This T cell receptor (beta chain) was found in a study of T cells expressing NK-cell markers. The CDR3 has 12 residues. Looked up from germline, CDR1 is SGHDN and CDR2 is FVKESK. Each CDR3 protein gets one entry in TCRdb, which reprocessed the 5' RACE reads and gives no DNA. The table gives some 600,000 distinct CDR3 sequences; the top ten clones make up roughly 3.6% of it. Sequenced: blood T cells: a sorted CD56 or NKG2C T cell subset, CD4+ or CD8+ T cells, or bulk PBMC T cells (not recorded which). The V call is TRBV14, the J call TRBJ2-2. The clonotype was recovered from a young man in good health. CDR3 sequence: CASRDNTGELFF.